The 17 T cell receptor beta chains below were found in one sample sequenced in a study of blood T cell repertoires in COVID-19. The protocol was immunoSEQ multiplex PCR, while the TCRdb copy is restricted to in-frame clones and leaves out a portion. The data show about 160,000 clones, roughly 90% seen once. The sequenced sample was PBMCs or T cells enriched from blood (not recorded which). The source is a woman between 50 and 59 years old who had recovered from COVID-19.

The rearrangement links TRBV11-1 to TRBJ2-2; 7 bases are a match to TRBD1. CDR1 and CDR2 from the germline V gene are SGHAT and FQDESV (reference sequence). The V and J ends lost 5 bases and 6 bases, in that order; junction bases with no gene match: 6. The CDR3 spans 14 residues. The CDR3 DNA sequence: TGTGCCAGCAGCCGAGGGGGCCTCGCCGGGGAGCTGTTTTTT. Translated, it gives CASSRGGLAGELFF.

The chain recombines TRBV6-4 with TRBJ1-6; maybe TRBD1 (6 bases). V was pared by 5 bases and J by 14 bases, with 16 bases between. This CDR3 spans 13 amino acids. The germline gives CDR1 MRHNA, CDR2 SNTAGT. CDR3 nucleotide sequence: TGTGCCAGCAGTCCCACGTTACAGGGCGCCCTCCACTTT. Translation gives CASSPTLQGALHF.

The CDR3 bases are TGTGCCAGCAGCTTGGCCCCACCCCGGGTAATCAATGAGCAGTTCTTC. Its translation: CASSLAPPRVINEQFF. The J gene is TRBJ2-1, the V gene TRBV5-6; D remains ambiguous. The CDR3 has 16 amino acids. Germline V gene sequence: CDR1 SGHDT, CDR2 YYEEEE. Trimming shortened V by 0 bases and J by 6 bases, and 16 bases separated the two germline ends.

The CDR3 DNA is TGTGCCAGCAGCCAAGCAACAGGTGAGCAGTACTTC. Residues: CASSQATGEQYF. This chain connects TRBV3-1 (or the pseudogene TRBV3-2) to TRBJ2-7; weak D call: TRBD1 (5 bases). The CDR3 has 12 residues. The germline CDR1 and CDR2 sequences are LGHDT and YNNKEL (reference sequence). V was pared by 1 base and J by 7 bases, with 8 bases between.

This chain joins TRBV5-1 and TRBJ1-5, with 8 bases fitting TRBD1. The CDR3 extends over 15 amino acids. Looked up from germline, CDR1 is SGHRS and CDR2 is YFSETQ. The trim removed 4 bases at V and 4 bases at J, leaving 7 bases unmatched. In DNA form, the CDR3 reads TGCGCCAGCAGCAAGGAGACAGGGGCGAATCAGCCCCAGCATTTT. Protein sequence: CASSKETGANQPQHF.

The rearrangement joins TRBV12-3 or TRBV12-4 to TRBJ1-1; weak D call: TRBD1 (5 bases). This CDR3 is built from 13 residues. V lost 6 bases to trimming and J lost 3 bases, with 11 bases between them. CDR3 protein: CASSFDRDTEAFF. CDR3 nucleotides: TGTGCCAGCAGCTTTGACAGAGACACTGAAGCTTTCTTT.

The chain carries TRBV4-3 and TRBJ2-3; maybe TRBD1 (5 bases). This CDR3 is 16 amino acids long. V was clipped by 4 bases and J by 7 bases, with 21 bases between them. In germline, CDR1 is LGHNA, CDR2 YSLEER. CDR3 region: CASSRGVGAGVNTQYF. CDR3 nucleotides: TGCGCCAGCAGCCGAGGTGTAGGGGCCGGAGTTAATACGCAGTATTTT.

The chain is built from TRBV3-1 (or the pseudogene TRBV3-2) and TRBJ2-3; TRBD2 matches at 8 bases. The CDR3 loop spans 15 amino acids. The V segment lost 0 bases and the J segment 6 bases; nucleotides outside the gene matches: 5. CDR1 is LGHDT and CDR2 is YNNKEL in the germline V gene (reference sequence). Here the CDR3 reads CASSQEVAGSDTQYF. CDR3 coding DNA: TGTGCCAGCAGCCAAGAAGTAGCGGGGTCCGATACGCAGTATTTT.

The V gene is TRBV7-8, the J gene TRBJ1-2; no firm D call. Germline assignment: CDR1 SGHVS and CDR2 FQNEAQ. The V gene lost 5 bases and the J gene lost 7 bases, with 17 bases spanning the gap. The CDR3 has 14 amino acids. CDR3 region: CASSRGEEVFGYTF. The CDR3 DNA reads TGTGCCAGCAGCCGTGGGGAGGAAGTGTTTGGCTACACCTTC. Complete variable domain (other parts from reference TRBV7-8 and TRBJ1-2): GAGVSQSPRYKVAKRGQDVALRCDPISGHVSLFWYQQALGQGPEFLTYFQNEAQLDKSGLPSDRFFAERPEGSVSTLKIQRTQQEDSAVYLCASSRGEEVFGYTFGSGTRLTVV.

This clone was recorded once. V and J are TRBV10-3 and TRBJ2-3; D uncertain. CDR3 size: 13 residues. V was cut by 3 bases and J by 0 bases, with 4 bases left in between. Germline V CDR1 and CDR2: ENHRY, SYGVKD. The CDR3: CAISDRSTDTQYF. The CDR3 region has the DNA TGTGCCATCAGTGACCGTAGCACAGATACGCAGTATTTT.

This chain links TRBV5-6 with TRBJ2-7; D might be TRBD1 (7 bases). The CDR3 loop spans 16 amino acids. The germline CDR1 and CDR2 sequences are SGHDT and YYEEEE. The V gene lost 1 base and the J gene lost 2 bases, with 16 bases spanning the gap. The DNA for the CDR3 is TGTGCCAGCAGCTTGTTTCCCAGGGGGGACCCCTACGAGCAGTACTTC. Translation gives CASSLFPRGDPYEQYF.

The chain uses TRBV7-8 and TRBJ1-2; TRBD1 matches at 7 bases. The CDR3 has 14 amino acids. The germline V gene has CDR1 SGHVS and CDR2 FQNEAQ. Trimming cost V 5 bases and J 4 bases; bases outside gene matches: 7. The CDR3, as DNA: TGTGCCAGCAGCCGAGAGGGGGCTCGCTATGGCTACACCTTC. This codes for CASSREGARYGYTF. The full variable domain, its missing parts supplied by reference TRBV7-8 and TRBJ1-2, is GAGVSQSPRYKVAKRGQDVALRCDPISGHVSLFWYQQALGQGPEFLTYFQNEAQLDKSGLPSDRFFAERPEGSVSTLKIQRTQQEDSAVYLCASSREGARYGYTFGSGTRLTVV.

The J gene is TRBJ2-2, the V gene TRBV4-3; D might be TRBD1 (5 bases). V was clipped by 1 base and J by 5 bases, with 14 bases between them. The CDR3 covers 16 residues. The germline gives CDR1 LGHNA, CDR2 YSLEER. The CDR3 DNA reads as TGCGCCAGCAGCCAAGGATACGGTGGGGCTACCGGGGAGCTGTTTTTT. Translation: CASSQGYGGATGELFF.

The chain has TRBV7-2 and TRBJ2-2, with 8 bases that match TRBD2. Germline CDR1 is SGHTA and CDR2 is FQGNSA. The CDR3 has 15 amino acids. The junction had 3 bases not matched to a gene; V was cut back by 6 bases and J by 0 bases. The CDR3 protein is CASRAGGPNTGELFF. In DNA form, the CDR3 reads TGTGCCAGCAGGGCGGGGGGACCGAACACCGGGGAGCTGTTTTTT.

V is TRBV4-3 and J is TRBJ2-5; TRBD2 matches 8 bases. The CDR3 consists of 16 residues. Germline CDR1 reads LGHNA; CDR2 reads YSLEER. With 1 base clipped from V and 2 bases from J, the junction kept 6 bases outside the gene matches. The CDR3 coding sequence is TGCGCCAGCAGCCAAGTTCCGGCGGGGGGACAAGAGACCCAGTACTTC. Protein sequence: CASSQVPAGGQETQYF.

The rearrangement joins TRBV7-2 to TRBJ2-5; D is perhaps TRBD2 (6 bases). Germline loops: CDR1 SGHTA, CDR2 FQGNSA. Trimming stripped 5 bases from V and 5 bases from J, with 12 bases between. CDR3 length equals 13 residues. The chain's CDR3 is CASSQPGGETQYF. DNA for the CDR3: TGTGCCAGCAGCCAGCCAGGAGGGGAGACCCAGTACTTC.

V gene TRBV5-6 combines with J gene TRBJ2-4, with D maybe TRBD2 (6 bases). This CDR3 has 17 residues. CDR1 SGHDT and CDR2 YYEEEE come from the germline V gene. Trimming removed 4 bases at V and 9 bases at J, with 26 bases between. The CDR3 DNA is TGTGCCAGCAGCCTCCCGACGGAGTCTGGGGGGTTGGGCATTCAGTACTTC. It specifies CASSLPTESGGLGIQYF. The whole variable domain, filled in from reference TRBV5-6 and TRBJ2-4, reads DAGVTQSPTHLIKTRGQQVTLRCSPKSGHDTVSWYQQALGQGPQFIFQYYEEEERQRGNFPDRFSGHQFPNYSSELNVNALLLGDSALYLCASSLPTESGGLGIQYFGAGTRLSVL.